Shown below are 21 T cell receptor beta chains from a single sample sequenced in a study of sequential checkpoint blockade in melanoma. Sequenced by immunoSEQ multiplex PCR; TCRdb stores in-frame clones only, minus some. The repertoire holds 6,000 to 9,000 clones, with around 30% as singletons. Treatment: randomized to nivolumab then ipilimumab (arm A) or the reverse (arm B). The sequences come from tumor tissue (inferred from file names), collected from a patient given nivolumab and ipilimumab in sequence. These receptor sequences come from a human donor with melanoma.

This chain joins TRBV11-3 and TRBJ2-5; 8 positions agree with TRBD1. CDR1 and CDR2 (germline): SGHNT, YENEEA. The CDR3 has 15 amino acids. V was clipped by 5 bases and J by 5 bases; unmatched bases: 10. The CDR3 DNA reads TGTGCCAGCAGCCTCGGTGGGACAGGTGGGGAGACCCAGTACTTC. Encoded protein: CASSLGGTGGETQYF.

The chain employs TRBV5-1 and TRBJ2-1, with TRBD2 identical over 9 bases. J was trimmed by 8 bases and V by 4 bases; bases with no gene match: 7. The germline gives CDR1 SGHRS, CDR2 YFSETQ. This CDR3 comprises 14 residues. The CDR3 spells CASSGVAGVHEQFF. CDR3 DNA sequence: TGCGCCAGCAGCGGGGTAGCGGGAGTCCATGAGCAGTTCTTC.

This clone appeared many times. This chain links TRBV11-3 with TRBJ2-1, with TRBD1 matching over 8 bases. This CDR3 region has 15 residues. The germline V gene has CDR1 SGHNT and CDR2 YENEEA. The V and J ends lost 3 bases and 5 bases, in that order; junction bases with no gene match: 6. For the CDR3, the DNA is TGTGCCAGCAGCTTGCAGGGGGCGAGGGACAATGAGCAGTTCTTC. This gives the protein CASSLQGARDNEQFF. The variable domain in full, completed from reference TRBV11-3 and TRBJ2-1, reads EAGVVQSPRYKIIEKKQPVAFWCNPISGHNTLYWYLQNLGQGPELLIRYENEEAVDDSQLPKDRFSAERLKGVDSTLKIQPAELGDSAVYLCASSLQGARDNEQFFGPGTRLTVL.

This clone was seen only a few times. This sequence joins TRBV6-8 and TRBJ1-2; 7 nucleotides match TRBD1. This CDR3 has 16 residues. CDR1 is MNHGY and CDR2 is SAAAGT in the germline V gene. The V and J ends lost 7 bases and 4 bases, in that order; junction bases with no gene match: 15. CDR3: CASTKGGEGATYGYTF. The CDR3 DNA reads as TGTGCCAGCACCAAAGGGGGGGAGGGGGCCACCTATGGCTACACCTTC.

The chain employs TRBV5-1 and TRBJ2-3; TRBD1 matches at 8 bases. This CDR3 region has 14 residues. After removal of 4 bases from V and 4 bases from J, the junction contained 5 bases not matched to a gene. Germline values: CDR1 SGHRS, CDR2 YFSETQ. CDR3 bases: TGCGCCAGCAGCCTTGGACAGGGAGCAGATACGCAGTATTTT. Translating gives CASSLGQGADTQYF.

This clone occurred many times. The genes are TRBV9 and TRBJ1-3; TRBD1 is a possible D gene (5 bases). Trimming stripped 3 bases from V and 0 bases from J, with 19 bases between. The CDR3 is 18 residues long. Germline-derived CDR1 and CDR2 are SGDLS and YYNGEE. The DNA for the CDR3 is TGTGCCAGCAGCGCCGATTCCGGGACTGTGATCTCTGGAAACACCATATATTTT. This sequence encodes CASSADSGTVISGNTIYF.

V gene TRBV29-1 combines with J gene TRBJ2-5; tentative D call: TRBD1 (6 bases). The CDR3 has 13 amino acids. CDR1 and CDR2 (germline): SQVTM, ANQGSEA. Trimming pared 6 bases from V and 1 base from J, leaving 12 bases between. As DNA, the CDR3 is TGCAGCGTGATCAGGGGAATCCAAGAGACCCAGTACTTC. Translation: CSVIRGIQETQYF. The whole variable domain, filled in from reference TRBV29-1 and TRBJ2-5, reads SAVISQKPSRDICQRGTSLTIQCQVDSQVTMMFWYRQQPGQSLTLIATANQGSEATYESGFVIDKFPISRPNLTFSTLTVSNMSPEDSSIYLCSVIRGIQETQYFGPGTRLLVL.

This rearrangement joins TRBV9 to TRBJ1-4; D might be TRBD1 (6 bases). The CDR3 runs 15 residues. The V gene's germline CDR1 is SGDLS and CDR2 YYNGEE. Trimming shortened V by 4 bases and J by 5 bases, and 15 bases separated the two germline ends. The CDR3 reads CASSFGQFQNEKLFF. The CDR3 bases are TGTGCCAGCAGCTTCGGACAGTTCCAAAATGAAAAACTGTTTTTT.

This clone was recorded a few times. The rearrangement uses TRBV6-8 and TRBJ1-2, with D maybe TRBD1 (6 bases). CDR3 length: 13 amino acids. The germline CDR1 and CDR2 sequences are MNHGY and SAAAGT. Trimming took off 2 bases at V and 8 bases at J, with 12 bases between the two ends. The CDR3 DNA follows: TGTGCCAGCAGTTACGCTCAGACAGGAGGCTACACCTTC. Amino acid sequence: CASSYAQTGGYTF.

The CDR3 sequence is CASSAGRTDTQYF. CDR3 sequence (DNA): TGTGCCAGTAGTGCAGGACGCACAGATACGCAGTATTTT. The V and J genes are TRBV19 and TRBJ2-3, with D uncertain. CDR3 length: 13 residues. CDR1 and CDR2 (germline): LNHDA, SQIVND (reference sequence). V was cut by 5 bases and J by 1 base, with 7 bases left in between.

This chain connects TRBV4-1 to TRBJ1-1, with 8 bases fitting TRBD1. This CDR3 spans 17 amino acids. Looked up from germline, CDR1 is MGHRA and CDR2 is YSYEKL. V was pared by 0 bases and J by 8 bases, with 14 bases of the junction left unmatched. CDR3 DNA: TGCGCCAGCAGCCAAGATATCGGGCGAGGACAGGGTCGAGAAGCTTTCTTT. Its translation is CASSQDIGRGQGREAFF.

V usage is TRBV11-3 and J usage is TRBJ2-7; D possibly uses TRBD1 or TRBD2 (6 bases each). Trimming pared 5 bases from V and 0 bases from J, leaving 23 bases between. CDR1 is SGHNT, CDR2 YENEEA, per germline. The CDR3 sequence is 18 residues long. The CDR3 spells CASSPINRKRGASYEQYF. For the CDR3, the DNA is TGTGCCAGCAGCCCCATAAACCGTAAGAGGGGGGCCTCCTACGAGCAGTACTTC.

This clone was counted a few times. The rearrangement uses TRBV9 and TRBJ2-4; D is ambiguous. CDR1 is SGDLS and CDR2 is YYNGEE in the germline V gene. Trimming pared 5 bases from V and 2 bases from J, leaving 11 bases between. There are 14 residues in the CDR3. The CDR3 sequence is CASSELGPKNIQYF. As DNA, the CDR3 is TGTGCCAGCAGTGAATTGGGTCCCAAAAACATTCAGTACTTC.

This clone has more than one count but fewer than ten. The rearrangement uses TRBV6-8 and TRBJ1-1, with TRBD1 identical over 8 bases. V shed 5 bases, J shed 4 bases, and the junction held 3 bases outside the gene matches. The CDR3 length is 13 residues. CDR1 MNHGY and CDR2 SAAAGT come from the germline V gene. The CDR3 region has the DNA TGTGCCAGCAGTGTCACAGGGGGCACTGAAGCTTTCTTT. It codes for CASSVTGGTEAFF.

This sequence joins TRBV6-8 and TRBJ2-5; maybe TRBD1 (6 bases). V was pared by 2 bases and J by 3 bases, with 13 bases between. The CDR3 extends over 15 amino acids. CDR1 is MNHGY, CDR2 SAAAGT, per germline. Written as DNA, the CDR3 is TGTGCCAGCAGTTACCCCAGGGGCAAAAAAGAGACCCAGTACTTC. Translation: CASSYPRGKKETQYF.

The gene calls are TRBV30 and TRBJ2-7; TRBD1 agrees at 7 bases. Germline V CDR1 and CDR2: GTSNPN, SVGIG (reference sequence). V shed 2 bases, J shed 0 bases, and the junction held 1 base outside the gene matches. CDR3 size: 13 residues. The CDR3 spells CAWSRDSSYEQYF. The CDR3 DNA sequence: TGTGCCTGGAGTAGGGACAGCTCCTACGAGCAGTACTTC.

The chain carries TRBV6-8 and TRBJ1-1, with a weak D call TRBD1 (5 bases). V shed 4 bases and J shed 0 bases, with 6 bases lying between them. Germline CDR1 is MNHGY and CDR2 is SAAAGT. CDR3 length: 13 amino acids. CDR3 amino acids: CASSLTVNTEAFF. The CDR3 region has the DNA TGTGCCAGCAGTTTGACAGTGAACACTGAAGCTTTCTTT.

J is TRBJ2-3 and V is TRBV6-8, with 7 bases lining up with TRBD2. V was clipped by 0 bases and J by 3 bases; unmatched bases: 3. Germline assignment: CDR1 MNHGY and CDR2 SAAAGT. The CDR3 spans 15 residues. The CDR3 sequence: CASSYSGGGTDTQYF. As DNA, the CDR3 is TGTGCCAGCAGTTACTCTGGCGGGGGAACAGATACGCAGTATTTT.

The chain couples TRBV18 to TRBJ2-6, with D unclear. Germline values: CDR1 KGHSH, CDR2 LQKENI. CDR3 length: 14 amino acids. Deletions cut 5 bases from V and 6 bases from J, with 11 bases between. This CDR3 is CASSSEVSANVLTF. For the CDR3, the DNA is TGTGCCAGCTCATCCGAGGTGTCGGCCAACGTCCTGACTTTC.

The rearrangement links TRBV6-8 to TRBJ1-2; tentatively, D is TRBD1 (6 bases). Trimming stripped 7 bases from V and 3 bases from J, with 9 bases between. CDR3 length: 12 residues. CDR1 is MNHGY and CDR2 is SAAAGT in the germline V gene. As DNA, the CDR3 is TGTGCCAGCAACAGGGTTGACTATGGCTACACCTTC. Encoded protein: CASNRVDYGYTF.

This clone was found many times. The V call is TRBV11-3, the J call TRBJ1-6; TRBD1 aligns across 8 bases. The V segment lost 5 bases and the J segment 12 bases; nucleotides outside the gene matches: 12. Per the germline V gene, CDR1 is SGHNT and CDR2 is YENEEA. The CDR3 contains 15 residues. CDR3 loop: CASSNRQGQVGPLHF. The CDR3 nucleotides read TGTGCCAGCAGCAACCGACAGGGGCAGGTTGGACCCCTCCACTTT.